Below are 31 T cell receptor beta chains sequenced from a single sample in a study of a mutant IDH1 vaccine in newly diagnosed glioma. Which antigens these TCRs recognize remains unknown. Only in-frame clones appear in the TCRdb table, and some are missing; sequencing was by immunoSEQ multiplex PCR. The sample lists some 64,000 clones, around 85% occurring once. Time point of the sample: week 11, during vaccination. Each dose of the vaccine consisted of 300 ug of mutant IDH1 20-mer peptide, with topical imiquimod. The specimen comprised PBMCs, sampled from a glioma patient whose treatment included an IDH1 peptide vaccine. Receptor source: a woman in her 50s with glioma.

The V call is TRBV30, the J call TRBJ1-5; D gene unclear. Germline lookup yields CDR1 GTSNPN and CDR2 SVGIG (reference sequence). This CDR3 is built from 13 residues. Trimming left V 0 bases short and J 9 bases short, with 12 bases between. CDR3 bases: TGTGCCTGGAGTGTCGGGCCGCTGGGGCCCCAGCATTTT. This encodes CAWSVGPLGPQHF.

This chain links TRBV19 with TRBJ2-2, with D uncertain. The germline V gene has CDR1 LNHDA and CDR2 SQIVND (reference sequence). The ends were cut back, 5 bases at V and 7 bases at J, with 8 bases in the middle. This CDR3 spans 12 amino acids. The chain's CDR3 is CASSLYSGELFF. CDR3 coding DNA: TGTGCCAGTAGTTTATACAGCGGGGAGCTGTTTTTT.

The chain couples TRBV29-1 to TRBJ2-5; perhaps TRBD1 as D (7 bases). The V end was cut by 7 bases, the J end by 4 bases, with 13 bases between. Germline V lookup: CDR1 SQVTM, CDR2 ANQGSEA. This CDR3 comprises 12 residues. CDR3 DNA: TGCAGCGCGGAGGGGGCCGGAGAGACCCAGTACTTC. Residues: CSAEGAGETQYF.

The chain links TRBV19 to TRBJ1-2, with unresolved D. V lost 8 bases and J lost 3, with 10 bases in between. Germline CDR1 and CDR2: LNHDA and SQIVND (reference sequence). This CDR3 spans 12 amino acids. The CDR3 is CASGLMDYGYTF. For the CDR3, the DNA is TGTGCCAGTGGGTTGATGGACTATGGCTACACCTTC.

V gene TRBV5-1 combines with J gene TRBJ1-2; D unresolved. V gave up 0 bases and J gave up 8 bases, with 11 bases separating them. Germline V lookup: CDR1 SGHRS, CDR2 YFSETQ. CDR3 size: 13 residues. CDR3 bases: TGCGCCAGCAGCTTGGGCCCTAAGGAGGGCTACACCTTC. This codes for CASSLGPKEGYTF. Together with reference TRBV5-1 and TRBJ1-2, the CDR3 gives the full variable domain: KAGVTQTPRYLIKTRGQQVTLSCSPISGHRSVSWYQQTPGQGLQFLFEYFSETQRNKGNFPGRFSGRQFSNSRSEMNVSTLELGDSALYLCASSLGPKEGYTFGSGTRLTVV.

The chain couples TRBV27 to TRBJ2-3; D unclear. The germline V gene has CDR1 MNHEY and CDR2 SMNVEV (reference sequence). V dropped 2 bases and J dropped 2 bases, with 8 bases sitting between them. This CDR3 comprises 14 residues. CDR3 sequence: CASSLSRSTDTQYF. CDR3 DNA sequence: TGTGCCAGCAGTTTAAGCAGATCCACAGATACGCAGTATTTT.

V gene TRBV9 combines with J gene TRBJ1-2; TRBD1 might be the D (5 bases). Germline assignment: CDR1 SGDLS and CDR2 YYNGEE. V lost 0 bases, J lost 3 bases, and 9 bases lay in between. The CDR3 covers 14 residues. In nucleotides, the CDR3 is TGTGCCAGCAGCGTAGGTCAGGGCGACTATGGCTACACCTTC. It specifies CASSVGQGDYGYTF.

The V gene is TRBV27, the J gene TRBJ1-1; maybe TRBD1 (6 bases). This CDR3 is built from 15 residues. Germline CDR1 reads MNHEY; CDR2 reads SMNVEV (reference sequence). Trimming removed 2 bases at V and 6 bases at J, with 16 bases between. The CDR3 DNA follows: TGTGCCAGCAGTTTAGAGGGGGGGGTAGGGTCTGAAGCTTTCTTT. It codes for CASSLEGGVGSEAFF.

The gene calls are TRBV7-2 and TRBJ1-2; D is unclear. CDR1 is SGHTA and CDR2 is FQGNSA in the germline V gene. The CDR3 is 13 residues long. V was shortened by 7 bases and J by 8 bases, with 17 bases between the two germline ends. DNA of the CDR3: TGTGCCAGCACCCCCGGAGGGAGGCACGGCTACACCTTC. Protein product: CASTPGGRHGYTF. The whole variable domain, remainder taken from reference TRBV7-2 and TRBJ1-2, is GAGVSQSPSNKVTEKGKDVELRCDPISGHTALYWYRQSLGQGLEFLIYFQGNSAPDKSGLPSDRFSAERTGGSVSTLTIQRTQQEDSAVYLCASTPGGRHGYTFGSGTRLTVV.

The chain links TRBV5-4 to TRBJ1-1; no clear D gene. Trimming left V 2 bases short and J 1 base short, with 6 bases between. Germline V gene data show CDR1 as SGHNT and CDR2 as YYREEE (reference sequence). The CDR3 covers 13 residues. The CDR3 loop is CASSFPQNTEAFF. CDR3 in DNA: TGTGCCAGCAGCTTTCCACAGAACACTGAAGCTTTCTTT.

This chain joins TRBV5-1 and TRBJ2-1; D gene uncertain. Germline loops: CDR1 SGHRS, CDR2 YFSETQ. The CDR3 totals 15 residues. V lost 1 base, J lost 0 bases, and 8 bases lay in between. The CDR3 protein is CASSLSYPSYNEQFF. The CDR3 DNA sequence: TGCGCCAGCAGCTTGAGCTATCCCTCCTACAATGAGCAGTTCTTC.

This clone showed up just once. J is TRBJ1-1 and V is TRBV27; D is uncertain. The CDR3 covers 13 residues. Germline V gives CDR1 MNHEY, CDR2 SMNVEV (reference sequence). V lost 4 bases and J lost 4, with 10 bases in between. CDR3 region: CASSSKGRTEAFF. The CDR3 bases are TGTGCCAGCAGTTCCAAAGGACGCACTGAAGCTTTCTTT.

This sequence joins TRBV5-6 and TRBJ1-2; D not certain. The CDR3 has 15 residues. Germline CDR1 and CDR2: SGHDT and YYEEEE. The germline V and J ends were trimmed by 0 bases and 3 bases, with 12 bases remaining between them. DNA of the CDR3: TGTGCCAGCAGCTTGGGGGGTGGCTGGGACTATGGCTACACCTTC. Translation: CASSLGGGWDYGYTF.

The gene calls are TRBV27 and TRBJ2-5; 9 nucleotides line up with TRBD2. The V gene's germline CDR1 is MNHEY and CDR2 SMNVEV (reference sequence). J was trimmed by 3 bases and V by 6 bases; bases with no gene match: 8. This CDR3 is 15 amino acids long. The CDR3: CASSPLASGKETQYF. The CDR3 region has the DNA TGTGCCAGCAGCCCTCTGGCTAGCGGGAAAGAGACCCAGTACTTC.

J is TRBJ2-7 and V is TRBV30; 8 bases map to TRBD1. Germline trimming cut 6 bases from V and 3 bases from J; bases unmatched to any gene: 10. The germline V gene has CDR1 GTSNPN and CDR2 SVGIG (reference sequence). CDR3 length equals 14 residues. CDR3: CACPRQGIRYEQYF. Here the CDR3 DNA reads TGTGCCTGCCCGCGACAGGGGATACGCTACGAGCAGTACTTC. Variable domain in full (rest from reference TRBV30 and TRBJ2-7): SQTIHQWPATLVQPVGSPLSLECTVEGTSNPNLYWYRQAAGRGLQLLFYSVGIGQISSEVPQNLSASRPQDRQFILSSKKLLLSDSGFYLCACPRQGIRYEQYFGPGTRLTVT.

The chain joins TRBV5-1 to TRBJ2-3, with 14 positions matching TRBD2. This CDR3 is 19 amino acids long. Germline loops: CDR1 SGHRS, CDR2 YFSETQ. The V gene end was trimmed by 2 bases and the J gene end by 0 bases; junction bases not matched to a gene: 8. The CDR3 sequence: CASSFGLAGGPDSTDTQYF. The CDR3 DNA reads TGCGCCAGCAGCTTCGGACTAGCGGGGGGCCCTGATAGCACAGATACGCAGTATTTT.

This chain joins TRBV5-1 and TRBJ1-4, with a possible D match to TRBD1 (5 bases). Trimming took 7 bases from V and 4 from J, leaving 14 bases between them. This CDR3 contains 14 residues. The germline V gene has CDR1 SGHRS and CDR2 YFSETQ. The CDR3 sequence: CASCRGTLNEKLFF. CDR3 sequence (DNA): TGCGCCAGCTGCCGAGGGACCCTTAATGAAAAACTGTTTTTT.

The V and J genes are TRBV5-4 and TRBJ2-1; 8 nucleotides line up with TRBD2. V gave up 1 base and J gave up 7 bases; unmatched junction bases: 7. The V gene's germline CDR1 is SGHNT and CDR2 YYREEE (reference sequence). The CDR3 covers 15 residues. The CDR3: CASSLLGTSLNEQFF. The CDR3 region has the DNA TGTGCCAGCAGCTTGTTAGGGACTAGTCTGAATGAGCAGTTCTTC.

DNA of the CDR3: TGTGCCTGGAGTAAGGACGGACTTCTTTATAGCAATCAGCCCCAGCATTTT. Its translation: CAWSKDGLLYSNQPQHF. The chain has TRBV30 and TRBJ1-5; D is uncertain. V gave up 2 bases and J gave up 0 bases, with 17 bases separating them. The CDR3 runs to 17 residues. Germline CDR1 and CDR2: GTSNPN and SVGIG (reference sequence).

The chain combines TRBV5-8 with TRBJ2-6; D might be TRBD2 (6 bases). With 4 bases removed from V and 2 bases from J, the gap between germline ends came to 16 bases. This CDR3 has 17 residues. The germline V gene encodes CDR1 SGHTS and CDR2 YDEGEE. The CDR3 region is CASSPYRRATGANVLTF. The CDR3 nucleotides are TGTGCCAGCAGCCCCTACCGGAGGGCCACTGGGGCCAACGTCCTGACTTTC.

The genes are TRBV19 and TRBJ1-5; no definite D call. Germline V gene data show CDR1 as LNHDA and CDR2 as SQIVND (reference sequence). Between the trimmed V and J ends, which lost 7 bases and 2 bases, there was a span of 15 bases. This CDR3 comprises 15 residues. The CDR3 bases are TGTGCCAGTACCTCAGGTAGCCTCGGCAATCAGCCCCAGCATTTT. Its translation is CASTSGSLGNQPQHF.

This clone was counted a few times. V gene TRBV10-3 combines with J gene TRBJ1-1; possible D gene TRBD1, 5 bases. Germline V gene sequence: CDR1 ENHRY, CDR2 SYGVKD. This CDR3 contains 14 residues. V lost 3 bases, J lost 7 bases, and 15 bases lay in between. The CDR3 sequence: CAISENPGRNEAFF. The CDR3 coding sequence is TGTGCCATCAGTGAAAACCCAGGGAGGAATGAAGCTTTCTTT.

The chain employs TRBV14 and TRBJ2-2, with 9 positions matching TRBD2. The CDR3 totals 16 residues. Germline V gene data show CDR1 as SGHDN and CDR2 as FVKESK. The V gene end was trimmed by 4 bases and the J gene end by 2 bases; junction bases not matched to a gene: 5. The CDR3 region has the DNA TGTGCCAGCAGCCGCCGACTAGCGGATAACACCGGGGAGCTGTTTTTT. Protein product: CASSRRLADNTGELFF.

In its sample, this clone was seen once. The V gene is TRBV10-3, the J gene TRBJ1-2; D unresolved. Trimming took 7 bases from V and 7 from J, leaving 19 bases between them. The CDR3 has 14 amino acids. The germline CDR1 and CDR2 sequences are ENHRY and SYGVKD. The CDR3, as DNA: TGTGCCATCACCGCCGGGGAGGGAATAGGTGGCTACACCTTC. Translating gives CAITAGEGIGGYTF.

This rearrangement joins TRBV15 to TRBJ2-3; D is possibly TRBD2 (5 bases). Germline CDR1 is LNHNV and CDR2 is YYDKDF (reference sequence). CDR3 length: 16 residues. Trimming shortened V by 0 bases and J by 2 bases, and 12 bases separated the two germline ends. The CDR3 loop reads CATSRDGETHTDTQYF. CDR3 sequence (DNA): TGTGCCACCAGCAGAGACGGGGAGACTCACACAGATACGCAGTATTTT.

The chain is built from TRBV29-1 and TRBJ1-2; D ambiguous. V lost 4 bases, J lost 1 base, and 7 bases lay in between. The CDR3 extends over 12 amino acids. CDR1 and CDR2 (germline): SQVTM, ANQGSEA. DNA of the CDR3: TGCAGCGTTGCGGCCGATAACTATGGCTACACCTTC. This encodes CSVAADNYGYTF.

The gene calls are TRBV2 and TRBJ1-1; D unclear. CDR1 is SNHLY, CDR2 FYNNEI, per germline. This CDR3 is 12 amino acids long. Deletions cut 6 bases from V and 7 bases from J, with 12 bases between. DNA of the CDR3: TGTGCCAGCAGACCCCGACGGAATGAAGCTTTCTTT. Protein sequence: CASRPRRNEAFF.

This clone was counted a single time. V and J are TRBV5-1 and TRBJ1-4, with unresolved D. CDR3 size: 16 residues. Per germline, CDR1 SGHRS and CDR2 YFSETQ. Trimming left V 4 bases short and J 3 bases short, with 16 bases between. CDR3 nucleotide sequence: TGCGCCAGCAGCATTGCCCCACCCGGAGCTAATGAAAAACTGTTTTTT. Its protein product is CASSIAPPGANEKLFF.

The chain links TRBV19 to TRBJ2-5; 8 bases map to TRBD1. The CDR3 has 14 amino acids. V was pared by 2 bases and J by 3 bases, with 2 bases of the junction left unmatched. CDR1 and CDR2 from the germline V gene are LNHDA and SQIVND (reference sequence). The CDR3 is CASSIQGAKETQYF. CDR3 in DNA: TGTGCCAGTAGTATACAGGGGGCAAAAGAGACCCAGTACTTC.

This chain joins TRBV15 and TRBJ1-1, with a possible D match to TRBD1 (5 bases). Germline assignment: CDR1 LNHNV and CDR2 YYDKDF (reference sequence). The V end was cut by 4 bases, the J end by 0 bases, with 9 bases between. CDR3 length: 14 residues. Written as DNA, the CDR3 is TGTGCCACCAGCATACGAGGGGTGAACACTGAAGCTTTCTTT. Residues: CATSIRGVNTEAFF.

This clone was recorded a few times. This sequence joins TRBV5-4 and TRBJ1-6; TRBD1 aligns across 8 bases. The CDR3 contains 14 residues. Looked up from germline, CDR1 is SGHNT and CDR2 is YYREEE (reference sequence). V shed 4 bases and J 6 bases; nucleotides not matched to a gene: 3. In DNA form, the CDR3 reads TGTGCCAGCAGCCCGACAGGGGTTAATTCACCCCTCCACTTT. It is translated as CASSPTGVNSPLHF.